These 4 T cell receptor beta chains were sequenced from one sample in a study of T cells expressing NK-cell markers (dated by TCRdb to 2018 to 2020). Receptor amplification or capture employed 5' RACE. These reads were obtained on an Illumina HiSeq 2000. TCRdb reprocessed the reads and assigns one entry to each CDR3 protein sequence, leaving out DNA. The table of this sample itemizes some 300,000 distinct CDR3 sequences. 0.39% of the sample belongs to the ten largest clones. The sequencing input was blood T cells: a sorted CD56 or NKG2C T cell subset, CD4+ or CD8+ T cells, or bulk PBMC T cells (not recorded which). The source is a man younger than 35 in good health. Donor details come from another sample of the same person, matched by shared clones.

The CDR3 protein is CASSPGGRSTETQYF. The J gene is TRBJ2-5, the V gene TRBV6-1; without DNA, the TCRdb call of TRBD1 cannot be checked. The CDR3 runs 15 residues. Germline CDR1 and CDR2: MNHNS and SASEGT.

J is TRBJ2-7 and V is TRBV19; as DNA is missing, the TRBD2 call by TCRdb cannot be tested. CDR3 length: 16 amino acids. Germline CDR1 reads LNHDA; CDR2 reads SQIVND (reference sequence). CDR3 sequence reads: CASTPGLAETSYEQYF.

This chain's CDR3 is CASSPQRLTSTDTQYF. This sequence joins TRBV7-9 and TRBJ2-3. The CDR3 loop spans 16 amino acids. From germline, CDR1 is SEHNR and CDR2 FQNEAQ (reference sequence).

The genes are TRBV7-2 and TRBJ2-1; TCRdb's D gene call, TRBD2, goes unchecked for lack of DNA. This CDR3 region has 12 residues. The germline V gene has CDR1 SGHTA and CDR2 FQGNSA. The CDR3 here is CASSSRLGHPFF.